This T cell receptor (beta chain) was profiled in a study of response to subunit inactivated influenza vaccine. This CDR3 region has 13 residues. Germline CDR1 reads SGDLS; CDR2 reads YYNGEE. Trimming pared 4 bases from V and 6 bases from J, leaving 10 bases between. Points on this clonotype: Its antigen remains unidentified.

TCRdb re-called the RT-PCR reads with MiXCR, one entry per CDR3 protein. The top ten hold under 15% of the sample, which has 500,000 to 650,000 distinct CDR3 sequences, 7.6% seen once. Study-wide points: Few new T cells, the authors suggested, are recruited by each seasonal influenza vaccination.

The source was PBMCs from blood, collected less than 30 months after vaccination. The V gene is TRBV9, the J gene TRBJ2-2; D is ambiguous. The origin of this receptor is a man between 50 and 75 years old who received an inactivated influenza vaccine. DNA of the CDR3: TGTGCCAGCAGCCTAGACACTTCCGGGGAGCTGTTTTTT. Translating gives CASSLDTSGELFF.